These 13 T cell receptor beta chains share one sample of origin, sequenced in a study of identical twins. TCRdb fed the 5' RACE reads into MiXCR, producing one record per CDR3 protein. The sample includes 1.5 million to 2 million distinct CDR3 sequences, about 32% of them seen just once. The sample comprised cord blood. All receptors come from a newborn girl in good health.

Of note for this clonotype: A clone one base away is much larger, so this may be a read error. The J gene is TRBJ2-7, the V gene TRBV10-3; TRBD1 matches 11 bases. V lost 4 bases and J lost 7; bases outside the gene matches: 9. The CDR3 is made up of 15 amino acids. Germline CDR1 ENHRY, CDR2 SYGVKD. This CDR3 is CAISGRDRGYNEQYF. In DNA, the CDR3 is TGTGCCATCAGTGGCCGGGACAGGGGGTACAATGAGCAGTACTTC.

V is TRBV19 and J is TRBJ2-1; TRBD1 is a possible D gene (5 bases). The CDR3 length is 15 residues. Trimming removed 3 bases from V and 4 bases from J, with 13 bases in between. In germline, CDR1 is LNHDA, CDR2 SQIVND (reference sequence). In nucleotides, the CDR3 is TGTGCCAGTAGTATTCAGGGCAGGGCGTACAATGAGCAGTTCTTC. Protein sequence: CASSIQGRAYNEQFF.

This clonotype occurred many times. CDR3 sequence: CASSLDLASDTQYF. In nucleotides, the CDR3 is TGTGCCAGCAGCTTAGATCTAGCTTCCGATACGCAGTATTTT. The chain has TRBV7-2 and TRBJ2-3; possible D gene TRBD2, 5 bases. This CDR3 is 14 amino acids long. Germline V gives CDR1 SGHTA, CDR2 FQGNSA. V dropped 1 base and J dropped 6 bases, with 11 bases sitting between them. Full variable domain (rest looked up from reference TRBV7-2 and TRBJ2-3): GAGVSQSPSNKVTEKGKDVELRCDPISGHTALYWYRQSLGQGLEFLIYFQGNSAPDKSGLPSDRFSAERTGGSVSTLTIQRTQQEDSAVYLCASSLDLASDTQYFGPGTRLTVL.

The chain links TRBV3-1 to TRBJ1-6, with TRBD1 matching over 7 bases. After removal of 8 bases from V and 6 bases from J, the junction contained 4 bases not matched to a gene. The CDR3 length is 13 residues. From germline, CDR1 is LGHDT and CDR2 YNNKEL (reference sequence). DNA of the CDR3: TGTGCCAGCCGGGACAGCCTTAATTCACCCCTCCACTTT. It translates to CASRDSLNSPLHF.

The gene calls are TRBV4-2 and TRBJ1-5, with a possible D match to TRBD1 (5 bases). Per the germline V gene, CDR1 is LGHNA and CDR2 is YNFKEQ. Between the trimmed V and J ends, which lost 4 bases and 2 bases, there was a span of 30 bases. The CDR3 is 21 amino acids. The CDR3 region is CASSPRFWLRGGGTGNQPQHF. The DNA for the CDR3 is TGTGCCAGCAGCCCGAGATTTTGGCTTAGAGGTGGGGGAACGGGCAATCAGCCCCAGCATTTT.

The genes are TRBV11-1 and TRBJ2-1; 8 bases agree with TRBD2. The V and J ends lost 2 bases and 4 bases, in that order; junction bases with no gene match: 7. The CDR3 is 16 amino acids. Germline lookup yields CDR1 SGHAT and CDR2 FQDESV (reference sequence). CDR3 sequence (DNA): TGTGCCAGCAGCTTAATGGTACTAGCGGTTTACAATGAGCAGTTCTTC. Its protein is CASSLMVLAVYNEQFF.

This clonotype was picked up a small number of times. The rearrangement links TRBV28 to TRBJ2-5; 10 bases match TRBD2. Unmatched junction bases numbered 9, after V lost 0 bases and J lost 5 bases. Germline V CDR1 and CDR2: MDHEN, SYDVKM. This CDR3 is built from 17 residues. This CDR3 reads CASSLWGLATATETQYF. DNA for the CDR3: TGTGCCAGCAGTTTATGGGGACTAGCGACCGCTACGGAGACCCAGTACTTC.

The gene calls are TRBV2 and TRBJ2-2, with 10 bases aligning to TRBD2. Trimming at V came to 2 bases and at J to 3 bases, leaving 6 bases not matched to a gene. The CDR3 has 17 residues. CDR1 SNHLY and CDR2 FYNNEI come from the germline V gene. The CDR3 nucleotides read TGTGCCAGCAGTGAACTTCTAGCGGGAGTTTACACCGGGGAGCTGTTTTTT. It is translated as CASSELLAGVYTGELFF.

The chain employs TRBV29-1 and TRBJ1-3, with 11 bases that match TRBD1. Germline-derived CDR1 and CDR2 are SQVTM and ANQGSEA. The V and J ends lost 5 bases and 3 bases, in that order; junction bases with no gene match: 3. This CDR3 is built from 14 residues. CDR3 DNA: TGCAGCGTTATCGGGACAGGGGGTGGAAACACCATATATTTT. Protein sequence: CSVIGTGGGNTIYF.

This clonotype occurred a few times. The genes are TRBV4-2 and TRBJ2-7, with 8 positions matching TRBD2. The germline CDR1 and CDR2 sequences are LGHNA and YNFKEQ. This CDR3 contains 14 residues. V lost 5 bases to trimming and J lost 1 base; unmatched junction nucleotides: 4. The CDR3 region is CASSGTRISYEQYF. CDR3 coding DNA: TGTGCCAGCAGCGGGACTAGAATATCCTACGAGCAGTACTTC.

This clonotype was seen repeatedly, ten times or more. The chain combines TRBV10-3 with TRBJ2-7; D might be TRBD1 (6 bases). The CDR3 loop spans 14 amino acids. CDR1 ENHRY and CDR2 SYGVKD come from the germline V gene. Trimming removed 1 base at V and 3 bases at J, with 10 bases between. The DNA for the CDR3 is TGTGCCATCAGTGAGTACAGGGTAGGCTACGAGCAGTACTTC. Translating it yields CAISEYRVGYEQYF.

This clonotype has just one count. The V gene is TRBV5-1, the J gene TRBJ2-2; D call uncertain. Germline-derived CDR1 and CDR2 are SGHRS and YFSETQ. CDR3 length: 13 amino acids. Trimming took off 4 bases at V and 5 bases at J, with 9 bases between the two ends. The CDR3 reads CASSGPGTGELFF. The DNA for the CDR3 is TGCGCCAGCAGCGGGCCCGGGACCGGGGAGCTGTTTTTT.

The genes are TRBV18 and TRBJ2-7; 9 bases line up with TRBD1. The CDR3 has 13 amino acids. The V and J ends lost 3 bases and 7 bases, in that order; junction bases with no gene match: 4. The germline V gene has CDR1 KGHSH and CDR2 LQKENI. The CDR3: CASSPGQGEEQYF. CDR3 nucleotides: TGTGCCAGCTCACCGGGACAGGGTGAAGAGCAGTACTTC.